One T cell receptor beta chain is described in this entry. V lost 3 bases and J lost 3, with 13 bases in between. CDR1 is LGHNA, CDR2 YSLEER, per germline. The CDR3 loop spans 15 amino acids. Sequencing was performed with immunoSEQ multiplex PCR; in TCRdb, only in-frame clones are kept and a portion is missing. Found here are around 20,000 clones, 70% to 80% of them singletons; the top ten hold 15% to 20%. This entry belongs to a study of OX40 agonist ivuxolimab in advanced cancers. The TCR sequence derives from an adult with an advanced solid tumor such as melanoma, head and neck, liver or kidney cancer. The specimen comprised CD4+ or CD8+ T cells sorted from blood, sampled in a trial of the OX40 agonist ivuxolimab. The chain is built from TRBV4-3 and TRBJ2-3, with D possibly being TRBD1 (5 bases). The CDR3 here is CASSHQGVWTDTQYF. In nucleotides, the CDR3 is TGCGCCAGCAGCCACCAAGGGGTTTGGACAGATACGCAGTATTTT.